This T cell receptor (beta chain) was obtained from a study of shared clonotypes between healthy human individuals. Study as a whole: CD4 naive and CD4 memory each took three plates per donor, while CD8 naive took two and CD8 memory one.

Positive CCR7 selection of CD45RO-negative cells yielded the naive CD8 cells, and terminally differentiated effector memory CD45RA+ cells were excluded. Sequencing was performed with immunoSEQ multiplex PCR; in TCRdb, only in-frame clones are kept and a portion is missing. The sample lists about 2 million clones, about 95% seen once, with around 1.1% in the top ten. This clone was seen a single time. The CDR3 has 18 amino acids. Germline lookup yields CDR1 SNHLY and CDR2 FYNNEI. J gave up 2 bases and V 4 bases, and 12 bases lay outside the gene matches. V gene TRBV2 combines with J gene TRBJ1-5; 9 bases align to TRBD1. This receptor was identified in a man younger than 35 in good health. Sequencing was performed on naive CD8+ T cells sorted from blood. This CDR3 reads CASSVGTGGESGNQPQHF. CDR3 bases: TGTGCCAGCAGTGTTGGAACAGGGGGCGAGTCGGGCAATCAGCCCCAGCATTTT.